This T cell receptor beta chain was observed in a study of OX40 agonist ivuxolimab in advanced cancers. At the level of the whole study: Ivuxolimab was a fully human IgG2 agonistic monoclonal antibody targeting the costimulatory receptor OX40 (CD134). Intravenous ivuxolimab was administered to patients every 2 weeks at six dose levels: 0.01, 0.1, 0.3, 1.5, 3 and 10 mg/kg. Of the 50 to 55 patients in dose escalation, around 19 had hepatocellular carcinoma, some 15 had melanoma, 9 had renal cell carcinoma and 9 had head and neck cancer. In the dose-escalation cohort, approximately 82% of patients were male, and the mean age was roughly 60 years, with a range of about 23 to 90. Patients were allowed to have had prior anti-PD-1, anti-PD-L1 or anti-CTLA-4 therapy, and approximately 40% of the dose-escalation patients had been treated with checkpoint inhibitors. Partial responses occurred in three dose-escalation patients, of whom one had hepatocellular carcinoma and two had cutaneous melanoma. Peripheral TCRbeta sequencing was intended to test whether TCR sequence diversity was altered and clonal T-cell expansion was caused by ivuxolimab. The paper describes the monotherapy dose-escalation part (N of about 52 patients) of the phase I trial of ivuxolimab. Summary of the overall study and its limitations: Which antigens the clonally expanded peripheral T cells were specific for was not determined. In the 0.1-3.0 mg/kg groups, partial responders had among the lowest normalized peripheral clonal expansion, particularly in CD8+ T cells. After ivuxolimab, CD8+ T cells had more expanded clones than CD4+ T cells on average. Low levels of normalized T-cell clonal expansion were also seen in some patients who did not respond. At doses of 0.1 to 3.0 mg/kg, clonal expansion of both CD4+ and CD8+ T cells in blood was seen between baseline and week 6.

Patients with autoimmune disease history or receiving systemic immunosuppression were excluded from the trial. Peripheral blood for TCR sequencing was collected from all dose cohorts at baseline, on cycle 4 day 1, and on cycle 7 day 1. The samples were drawn from a first-in-human, open-label, multicenter phase I dose-escalation trial of ivuxolimab. Adults with locally advanced or metastatic melanoma, renal cell carcinoma, hepatocellular carcinoma or head and neck squamous cell carcinoma were enrolled in the trial. Before TCR sequencing, CD4+ and CD8+ T cells were separately sorted from peripheral blood. According to the germline V gene, CDR1 reads MGHRA and CDR2 reads YSYEKL. From its cysteine to its phenylalanine, the CDR3 spans 15 amino acids. The only DNA kept is the CDR3, 45 bases in frame from the first base. V and J lose 4 bases and 4 bases, and a span of 13 bases separates them. For sequencing of the TCRbeta CDR3 region, genomic DNA was extracted from the sorted cells. TCRbeta CDR3 regions were sequenced using the immunoSEQ Assay. As stored in TCRdb, this immuneACCESS dataset retains in-frame rearrangements with V and J assigned. A fraction of the clones does not appear; measured against another copy, unresolved V genes explain less than half of the discrepancy, and the remainder lacks a known reason. Here the sample has around 29,000 clones; about 87% occur a single time. The top ten hold about a fifth of the sample.

With regard to this clone: Its binding antigen is unknown. Base qualities are missing; no much larger clone stands one base away.

Sequenced material: CD4+ or CD8+ T cells sorted from blood, taken in a trial of the OX40 agonist ivuxolimab. The chain was built from TRBV4-1 and TRBJ2-2; no D gene can be assigned with confidence. This TCR derives from an adult with an advanced solid tumor such as melanoma, head and neck, liver or kidney cancer. The bases read TGCGCCAGCAGCCCCTCGATAGTCGCCACCGGGGAGCTGTTTTTT. The encoded protein is CASSPSIVATGELFF.